This passage covers 2 T cell receptor beta chains from one sample sequenced in a study of blood T cell repertoires in COVID-19. Using immunoSEQ multiplex PCR, the repertoire was profiled, and TCRdb retains in-frame clones only, with some absent. The repertoire holds 300,000 to 350,000 clones, with 85% to 90% as singletons. The sequenced sample was peripheral blood. These receptors were obtained from a woman between 65 and 79 years old with COVID-19, enrolled during active disease.

The chain recombines TRBV27 with TRBJ1-1; D not resolved. The germline V gene has CDR1 MNHEY and CDR2 SMNVEV (reference sequence). Trimming cost V 0 bases and J 5 bases, with 13 bases left between them. This CDR3 contains 15 residues. In DNA form, the CDR3 reads TGTGCCAGCAGTTTATCCCCTGCAGGCGGGACTGAAGCTTTCTTT. It translates to CASSLSPAGGTEAFF.

The gene calls are TRBV27 and TRBJ1-2; the D gene is possibly TRBD1 (6 bases). CDR1 is MNHEY, CDR2 SMNVEV, per germline (reference sequence). The CDR3 covers 12 residues. Trimming shortened V by 8 bases and J by 5 bases, and 12 bases separated the two germline ends. The CDR3 spells CASYGQLYGYTF. DNA for the CDR3: TGTGCCAGCTACGGACAGCTTTATGGCTACACCTTC.